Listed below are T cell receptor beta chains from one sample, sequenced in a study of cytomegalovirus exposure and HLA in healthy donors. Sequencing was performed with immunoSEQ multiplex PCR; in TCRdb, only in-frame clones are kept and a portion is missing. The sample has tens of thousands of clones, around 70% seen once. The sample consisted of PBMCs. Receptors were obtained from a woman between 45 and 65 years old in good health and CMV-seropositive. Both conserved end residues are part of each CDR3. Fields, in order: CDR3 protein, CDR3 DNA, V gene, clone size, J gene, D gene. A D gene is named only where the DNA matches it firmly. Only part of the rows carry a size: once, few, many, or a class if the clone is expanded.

CDR3 protein: CASRPSSGSGEQYF
CDR3 DNA: TGTGCCAGCAGACCCTCTAGCGGGTCTGGGGAGCAGTACTTC
V gene: TRBV5-4
clone size: NA
J gene: TRBJ2-7
D gene: TRBD2

CDR3 protein: CSGRWAGAIGYTF
CDR3 DNA: TGCAGCGGCCGCTGGGCAGGGGCGATTGGCTACACCTTC
V gene: TRBV29-1
clone size: NA
J gene: TRBJ1-2
D gene: NA

CDR3 protein: CASSDFLAGGETQYF
CDR3 DNA: TGTGCCAGCTCAGATTTCCTAGCGGGAGGGGAGACCCAGTACTTC
V gene: TRBV18
clone size: NA
J gene: TRBJ2-5
D gene: TRBD2

CDR3 protein: CASRRSGSNTDTQYF
CDR3 DNA: TGTGCCAGCAGACGTAGCGGGAGTAACACAGATACGCAGTATTTT
V gene: TRBV7-9
clone size: NA
J gene: TRBJ2-3
D gene: TRBD2

CDR3 protein: CASSFVQGNEQFF
CDR3 DNA: TGTGCCAGCAGTTTCGTTCAGGGCAATGAGCAGTTCTTC
V gene: TRBV2
clone size: NA
J gene: TRBJ2-1
D gene: NA

CDR3 protein: CASSKRTGSRDEQYF
CDR3 DNA: TGTGCCAGCAGCAAAAGGACGGGGTCGAGGGACGAGCAGTACTTC
V gene: TRBV21-1
clone size: once
J gene: TRBJ2-7
D gene: NA

CDR3 protein: CASSPELASYEQYF
CDR3 DNA: TGTGCCAGCAGCCCCGAACTAGCGTCCTACGAGCAGTACTTC
V gene: TRBV2
clone size: NA
J gene: TRBJ2-7
D gene: TRBD2

CDR3 protein: CASSPRQGGTGELFF
CDR3 DNA: TGCGCCAGCAGCCCCCGACAGGGGGGCACCGGGGAGCTGTTTTTT
V gene: TRBV4-1
clone size: NA
J gene: TRBJ2-2
D gene: TRBD1

CDR3 protein: CASRNTGEGNEKLFF
CDR3 DNA: TGTGCCAGCAGGAACACGGGGGAGGGAAATGAAAAACTGTTTTTT
V gene: TRBV14
clone size: NA
J gene: TRBJ1-4
D gene: NA

CDR3 protein: CASTPGTAYGYTF
CDR3 DNA: TGTGCCAGCACCCCCGGGACAGCCTATGGCTACACCTTC
V gene: TRBV6-5
clone size: NA
J gene: TRBJ1-2
D gene: TRBD1

CDR3 protein: CASSVEPGLDYEQYF
CDR3 DNA: TGTGCCAGCAGCGTTGAGCCGGGACTAGACTACGAGCAGTACTTC
V gene: TRBV6-1
clone size: NA
J gene: TRBJ2-7
D gene: TRBD2

CDR3 protein: CSVREVRDEQFF
CDR3 DNA: TGCAGCGTTCGGGAGGTGCGCGATGAGCAGTTCTTC
V gene: TRBV29-1
clone size: NA
J gene: TRBJ2-1
D gene: TRBD2

CDR3 protein: CASSIVDGRDYEQYF
CDR3 DNA: TGTGCCAGTAGTATAGTAGACGGGAGAGACTACGAGCAGTACTTC
V gene: TRBV19
clone size: NA
J gene: TRBJ2-7
D gene: NA

CDR3 protein: CASSLPVIGTGEAFF
CDR3 DNA: TGTGCCAGCAGCTTACCCGTAATAGGGACAGGTGAAGCTTTCTTT
V gene: TRBV11-3
clone size: NA
J gene: TRBJ1-1
D gene: TRBD1

CDR3 protein: CASSLSRTYGYTF
CDR3 DNA: TGTGCCAGCAGTTTATCTAGAACCTATGGCTACACCTTC
V gene: TRBV6-5
clone size: NA
J gene: TRBJ1-2
D gene: NA

CDR3 protein: CASSLRDFRDTQYF
CDR3 DNA: TGTGCCAGCAGTCTCCGGGACTTTAGAGATACGCAGTATTTT
V gene: TRBV6-1
clone size: NA
J gene: TRBJ2-3
D gene: NA

CDR3 protein: CSVDGTSGSHNEQFF
CDR3 DNA: TGCAGCGTTGACGGGACTAGCGGGAGCCACAATGAGCAGTTCTTC
V gene: TRBV29-1
clone size: once
J gene: TRBJ2-1
D gene: TRBD2

CDR3 protein: CASSSNNEQFF
CDR3 DNA: TGTGCCAGCTCGAGCAACAATGAGCAGTTCTTC
V gene: TRBV2
clone size: once
J gene: TRBJ2-1
D gene: NA

CDR3 protein: CASSQEGGIPLETQYF
CDR3 DNA: TGTGCCAGCAGCCAAGAAGGCGGTATCCCCTTAGAGACCCAGTACTTC
V gene: TRBV4-2
clone size: NA
J gene: TRBJ2-5
D gene: NA

CDR3 protein: CASSVAGRGTGELFF
CDR3 DNA: TGTGCCAGCAGCGTAGCCGGGAGGGGCACCGGGGAGCTGTTTTTT
V gene: TRBV9
clone size: NA
J gene: TRBJ2-2
D gene: TRBD2

CDR3 protein: CATSRDLAGGARGETQYF
CDR3 DNA: TGTGCCACCAGCAGAGATCTAGCGGGAGGGGCCCGAGGGGAGACCCAGTACTTC
V gene: TRBV15
clone size: NA
J gene: TRBJ2-5
D gene: TRBD2

CDR3 protein: CASSRTLSGNTIYF
CDR3 DNA: TGTGCCAGCAGCCGTACTCTATCTGGAAACACCATATATTTT
V gene: TRBV6-5
clone size: NA
J gene: TRBJ1-3
D gene: NA